This TCR beta chain was recorded in a study of blood T cell repertoires in COVID-19 (dated by TCRdb to 2018 to 2020). For the wider study: Samples from collaborators originated in the United States, Italy and Spain and spanned both the acute and convalescent phases of COVID-19. The prospective study material was composed of cDNA or gDNA derived from T cells, B-cell-depleted T cells, or PBMCs. Deeply sampled blood TCRbeta repertoires from subjects exposed to, actively infected with, or recovered from COVID-19 were included in the dataset. The repertoires were released in a freely available public database intended as a resource for research on the immune response to SARS-CoV-2. Samples were obtained from the ongoing ImmuneRACE study (first 160 participants) and from over 1,000 subjects provided by 6 global collaborators. The sample metadata nearly always contained a de-identified subject ID, COVID-19 status, age in years and sex. Where HLA class I and class II types were available, the types were taken from metadata supplied by the sample provider, not from assay-based typing.

Remarks on this clone: It lacks a known antigen. No clone much larger than this one lies a single base away; base qualities are absent.

Here V drops 2 bases and J drops 4 bases, and the junction holds 5 bases not matched to any gene. CDR1 MDHEN and CDR2 SYDVKM were looked up in the germline V gene. The CDR3, from cysteine to phenylalanine, totals 15 residues. The entry retains the CDR3 DNA only, 45 bases that are in frame from base 1. Each collaborating institution followed its own protocols to collect whole blood in K2EDTA tubes. For TCRbeta analysis, collaborator samples were shipped as frozen whole blood, as isolated PBMCs, or as DNA extracted from either sample type. TCRbeta CDR3 regions were amplified from genomic DNA using the immunoSEQ Assay, a bias-controlled multiplex PCR. Turning to the authors' computational methods: The number of nucleated cells in each sample was estimated from the amplification of reference gene primers within the assay. To quantify the absolute abundance of each unique TCRbeta CDR3 rearrangement, sequence reads were collapsed and filtered. For each sample, productive Simpson clonality was calculated by taking the square root of Simpson's diversity index across productive rearrangements. Imported from immuneACCESS, the table was reduced by TCRdb to in-frame sequences with V and J called. These copies leave out some clones; in studies compared against another copy, an unresolved V gene accounts for under half, and the cause of the remainder is not known. V and J calls and clone size come straight from that table; D and trimming were deduced from the DNA. This sample comprises around 120,000 clones, approximately 84% of them detected only once. Less than 9% of the sample goes to the ten largest clones.

What the work shows at the level of the full study, not this receptor alone: The quantity of clinical and demographic metadata differed by source and by participant and was supplied without curation.

The origin of this receptor is a man aged 70 or older with active or convalescent COVID-19. The source material was peripheral blood. The rearrangement joined TRBV28 to TRBJ1-5; 7 central nucleotides agree with TRBD1. This receptor has the CDR3 CASSLPTGQNQPQHF. The sequenced DNA is TGTGCCAGCAGTTTACCGACAGGGCAAAATCAGCCCCAGCATTTT.